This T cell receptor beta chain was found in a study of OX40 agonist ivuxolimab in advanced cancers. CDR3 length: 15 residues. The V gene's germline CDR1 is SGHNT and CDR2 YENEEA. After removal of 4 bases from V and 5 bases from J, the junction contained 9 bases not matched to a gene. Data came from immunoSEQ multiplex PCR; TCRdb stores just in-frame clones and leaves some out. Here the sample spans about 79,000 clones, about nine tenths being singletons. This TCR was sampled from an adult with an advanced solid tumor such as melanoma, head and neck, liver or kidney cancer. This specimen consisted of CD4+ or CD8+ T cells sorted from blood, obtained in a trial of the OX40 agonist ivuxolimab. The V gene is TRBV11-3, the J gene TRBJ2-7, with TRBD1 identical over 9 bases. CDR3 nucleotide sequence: TGTGCCAGCAGCTCCGGCGGGACAGGGACACACGAGCAGTACTTC. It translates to CASSSGGTGTHEQYF. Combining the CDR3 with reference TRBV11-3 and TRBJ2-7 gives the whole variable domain EAGVVQSPRYKIIEKKQPVAFWCNPISGHNTLYWYLQNLGQGPELLIRYENEEAVDDSQLPKDRFSAERLKGVDSTLKIQPAELGDSAVYLCASSSGGTGTHEQYFGPGTRLTVT.